Detailed here is one T cell receptor beta chain. This clone was seen a few times. Its antigen has not been determined. No base qualities exist here, and no much larger clone lies one base off it. Taken from cysteine to phenylalanine, the CDR3 has 15 residues. The sequence is cut down to CDR3 DNA, 45 bases in frame from base 1. CDR1 and CDR2 are drawn from the germline V gene: SGHVS, FNYEAQ. V and J are truncated by 1 base and 2 bases respectively, leaving an intervening sequence of 9 bases. The data derive from a study of blood T cell repertoires in COVID-19 (dated by TCRdb to 2019 to 2021). In the study overall: Samples covering the acute and convalescent phases of COVID-19 were provided by collaborators in the United States, Italy and Spain. The material from the prospective study consisted of cDNA or gDNA derived from T cells, B-cell-depleted T cells, or PBMCs. The dataset comprised deeply sampled blood TCRbeta repertoires from subjects exposed to, actively infected with, or recovered from COVID-19. A de-identified subject ID, COVID-19 status, age in years and sex were almost always included in the sample metadata. Where available, HLA class I and class II types were obtained from metadata supplied by the sample provider rather than from assay-based typing. The repertoires were made available in a free public database intended to serve as a resource for research on the immune response to SARS-CoV-2. Samples came from the ongoing ImmuneRACE study (first 160 participants) plus 1,254 subjects from 6 global collaborators.

TCRbeta CDR3 regions were amplified from genomic DNA by means of the immunoSEQ Assay, a bias-controlled multiplex PCR. Regarding the original processing steps: The number of nucleated cells in each sample was estimated by amplification of reference gene primers within the assay. To quantify the absolute abundance of each unique TCRbeta CDR3 rearrangement, sequence reads were collapsed and filtered. Productive Simpson clonality was computed per sample as the square root of Simpson's diversity index over productive rearrangements. The source is immuneACCESS, and TCRdb retained only in-frame sequences with V and J called. Part of the clones is not carried over; for the studies checked, unresolved V genes explain less than half of this, and the remainder is unexplained. That table furnishes V, J and clone size, whereas the DNA furnished D and trimming. This sample lists 150,000 or so clones; approximately 80% were detected once. Clones ranked in the top ten supply 9.2% of the sample.

Broad study findings and their caveats: Clinical and demographic metadata were provided uncurated, with the amount varying by source and participant.

Participants in the prospective study were aged roughly 18 to 90 years, lived in 24 United States geographic areas, and enrolled through a virtual design. Cohort assignment in the prospective study relied on participant-reported clinical history from a screening survey and a study questionnaire. Recovered participants in ImmuneRACE Cohort 3 were defined as having two consecutive negative NP/OP PCR tests, clearance from a healthcare professional, or resolution of symptoms. Mobile phlebotomists in the prospective study collected whole blood, serum and a nasopharyngeal or oropharyngeal swab from every participant. Participants in the prospective study had the option to provide additional blood draws and questionnaires over an approximately 2-month period. Prospective study blood samples were shipped either frozen or at room temperature before DNA extraction.

This TCR was recovered from a man between 50 and 59 years old who had recovered from COVID-19. Specimen: PBMCs or T cells enriched from blood (not recorded which). Recombination connected TRBV7-6 to TRBJ1-5; confidence is insufficient to name the D gene. The CDR3 protein: CASSLGEGGNQPQHF. The nucleotides read TGTGCCAGCAGCTTAGGTGAGGGCGGCAATCAGCCCCAGCATTTT. With the portions outside the CDR3 filled from the reference TRBV7-6 and TRBJ1-5 genes, the complete variable region becomes GAGVSQSPRYKVTKRGQDVALRCDPISGHVSLYWYRQALGQGPEFLTYFNYEAQQDKSGLPNDRFSAERPEGSISTLTIQRTEQRDSAMYRCASSLGEGGNQPQHFGDGTRLSIL.